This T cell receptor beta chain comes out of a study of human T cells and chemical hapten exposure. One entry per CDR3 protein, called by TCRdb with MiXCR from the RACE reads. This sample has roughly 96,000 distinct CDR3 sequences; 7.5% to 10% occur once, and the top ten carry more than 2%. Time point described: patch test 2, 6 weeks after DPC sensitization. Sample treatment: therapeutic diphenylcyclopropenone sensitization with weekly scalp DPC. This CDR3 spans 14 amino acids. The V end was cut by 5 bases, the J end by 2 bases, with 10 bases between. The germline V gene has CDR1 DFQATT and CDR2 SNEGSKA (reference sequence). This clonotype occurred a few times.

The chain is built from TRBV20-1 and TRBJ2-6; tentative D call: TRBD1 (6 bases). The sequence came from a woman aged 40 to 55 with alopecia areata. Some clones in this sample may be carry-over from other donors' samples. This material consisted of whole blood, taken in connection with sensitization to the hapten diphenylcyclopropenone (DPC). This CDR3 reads CSAPGVPGANVLTF. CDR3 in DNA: TGCAGTGCTCCAGGGGTGCCTGGGGCCAACGTCCTGACTTTC.